Following are 13 T cell receptor beta chains from one sample sequenced in a study of T cell repertoires in cytomegalovirus infection. TCRdb recomputed calls from the reads with MiXCR, one row per CDR3 protein. This table has some 940,000 distinct CDR3 sequences, roughly 31% appearing once. For these receptors, no antigen is known. Here the sequenced sample was cultured CD8+ T cells from PBMCs, taken from culture after CMV antigen stimulation. These receptors were obtained from a human donor in good health (CMV status not recorded). Some clones in this sample may be carry-over from other donors' samples.

The J gene is TRBJ1-5, the V gene TRBV28, with D uncertain. Germline CDR1 and CDR2: MDHEN and SYDVKM. CDR3 length: 14 residues. The V and J ends lost 10 bases and 5 bases respectively, with 18 bases between them. CDR3 amino acids: CANRGGESHQPQHF. In nucleotides, the CDR3 is TGTGCCAACAGAGGCGGGGAGAGCCATCAGCCCCAGCATTTT.

This clonotype was counted many times. The V gene is TRBV7-6, the J gene TRBJ2-3; the D gene is possibly TRBD2 (6 bases). Germline V lookup: CDR1 SGHVS, CDR2 FNYEAQ. The V and J ends lost 3 bases and 3 bases respectively, with 10 bases between them. CDR3 length: 14 amino acids. Written as DNA, the CDR3 is TGTGCCAGCAGCTTTACAGGAGGGACAGATACGCAGTATTTT. Translated: CASSFTGGTDTQYF.

This clonotype was picked up a small number of times. The chain carries TRBV12-3 or TRBV12-4 and TRBJ2-7; no reliable D call. The length of the CDR3 is 12 residues. Trimming removed 5 bases at V and 4 bases at J, with 9 bases between. This CDR3 is CASSGTLYEQYF. CDR3 nucleotides: TGTGCCAGCAGTGGTACACTGTACGAGCAGTACTTC.

This clonotype was observed many times. The chain recombines TRBV7-2 with TRBJ1-4; D unresolved. The CDR3 totals 16 residues. Germline V gene lookup returns CDR1 SGHTA and CDR2 FQGNSA. Trimming pared 4 bases from V and 8 bases from J, leaving 20 bases between. CDR3 DNA: TGTGCCAGCAGCTCCCGGGCGGTCCCTCACCGGGAAAAACTGTTTTTT. This gives the protein CASSSRAVPHREKLFF.

This clonotype was detected only a few times. J is TRBJ1-1 and V is TRBV19; no reliable D call. The CDR3 runs 12 residues. The germline V gene encodes CDR1 LNHDA and CDR2 SQIVND (reference sequence). V gave up 0 bases and J gave up 7 bases, with 6 bases separating them. The CDR3 nucleotides read TGTGCCAGTAGTATAGATGGTTTTGAAGCTTTCTTT. Protein: CASSIDGFEAFF.

CDR3 amino acids: CASSLHYTRSTNEKLFF. Here the CDR3 DNA reads TGTGCCAGCAGTTTACATTACACGCGGTCAACTAATGAAAAACTGTTTTTT. This chain connects TRBV27 to TRBJ1-4; unclear D gene. The V and J ends lost 2 bases and 0 bases respectively, with 13 bases between them. The CDR3 has 17 residues. The germline CDR1 and CDR2 sequences are MNHEY and SMNVEV (reference sequence). Full variable domain (remainder filled in from reference TRBV27 and TRBJ1-4): EAQVTQNPRYLITVTGKKLTVTCSQNMNHEYMSWYRQDPGLGLRQIYYSMNVEVTDKGDVPEGYKVSRKEKRNFPLILESPSPNQTSLYFCASSLHYTRSTNEKLFFGSGTQLSVL.

This clonotype was recorded at least ten times. The chain uses TRBV6-1 and TRBJ1-1, with no clear D. Trimming left V 6 bases short and J 1 base short, with 9 bases between. CDR1 MNHNS and CDR2 SASEGT come from the germline V gene. The CDR3 length is 13 residues. CDR3 in amino acids: CASSPGWNTEAFF. CDR3 DNA sequence: TGTGCCAGCAGCCCCGGCTGGAACACTGAAGCTTTCTTT.

The chain has TRBV27 and TRBJ1-2, with 9 bases matching TRBD1. The CDR3 is 18 amino acids. The germline gives CDR1 MNHEY, CDR2 SMNVEV (reference sequence). The V and J ends lost 5 bases and 2 bases, in that order; junction bases with no gene match: 15. CDR3 sequence (DNA): TGTGCCAGCAGTGCGGGACAGGGAGAGTCAGGCCCCAACTATGGCTACACCTTC. Encoded protein: CASSAGQGESGPNYGYTF.

J is TRBJ1-2 and V is TRBV5-5, with D hard to call. Germline CDR1 is SGHKS and CDR2 is YYEKEE (reference sequence). The CDR3 runs 18 residues. V was cut by 1 base and J by 4 bases, with 23 bases left in between. CDR3 nucleotides: TGTGCCAGCAGCTTGAACAGAAAAGGACTCCACCTAGGCTATGGCTACACCTTC. Amino acids: CASSLNRKGLHLGYGYTF.

This clonotype was found many times. The chain employs TRBV11-2 and TRBJ2-1; D assignment may be TRBD1 or TRBD2 (5 bases each). The germline V and J ends were trimmed by 1 base and 4 bases, with 14 bases remaining between them. The CDR3 has 16 amino acids. Per germline, CDR1 SGHAT and CDR2 FQNNGV. In nucleotides, the CDR3 is TGTGCCAGCAGCTTAGCAAGGGACGGCATTTACAATGAGCAGTTCTTC. This sequence encodes CASSLARDGIYNEQFF.

This clonotype was seen a single time. The J gene is TRBJ2-3, the V gene TRBV27; D is uncertain. CDR1 is MNHEY and CDR2 is SMNVEV in the germline V gene (reference sequence). This CDR3 has 11 amino acids. The ends were cut back, 6 bases at V and 7 bases at J, with 8 bases in the middle. CDR3: CASRPRYTQYF. Here the CDR3 DNA reads TGTGCCAGCAGGCCCCGGTATACGCAGTATTTT.

The rearrangement links TRBV18 to TRBJ1-1; D unclear. The CDR3 has 13 amino acids. Trimming took 3 bases from V and 6 from J, leaving 11 bases between them. CDR1 KGHSH and CDR2 LQKENI come from the germline V gene. The CDR3: CASSPGEVPEAFF. As DNA, the CDR3 is TGTGCCAGCTCACCTGGGGAAGTCCCTGAAGCTTTCTTT.

The rearrangement uses TRBV27 and TRBJ2-1, with D unresolved. V shed 5 bases and J shed 7 bases, with 12 bases lying between them. Germline lookup yields CDR1 MNHEY and CDR2 SMNVEV (reference sequence). The CDR3 consists of 13 residues. The CDR3 region has the DNA TGTGCCAGCAGTGGTAAGGGTCGGAATGAGCAGTTCTTC. Translating it yields CASSGKGRNEQFF.